Described below is a single T cell receptor beta chain sequence and its context. The CDR3 consists of 14 residues. The germline V gene has CDR1 LNHDA and CDR2 SQIVND (reference sequence). V lost 6 bases to trimming and J lost 6 bases; unmatched junction nucleotides: 9. The source of the sample is a study of technical replicates of blood from a handful of donors. Produced via immunoSEQ multiplex PCR; TCRdb's table is partial and in-frame only. The table has over 50,000 clones, around 87% seen once. This clonotype originated in a human donor in good health. Some clones in this sample may be carry-over from other donors' samples. The sequenced sample was PBMCs. The chain employs TRBV19 and TRBJ2-5; 8 positions match TRBD2. The CDR3 DNA is TGTGCCAGTAGCAGTAGCGGGGACCTACAGACCCAGTACTTC. Translating it yields CASSSSGDLQTQYF.